The 27 T cell receptor beta chains below come from one sample, sequenced in a study of shared clonotypes between healthy human individuals. Sequencing was performed with immunoSEQ multiplex PCR; in TCRdb, only in-frame clones are kept and a portion is missing. The sample records about 2.4 million clones, under 95% being singletons. The sequenced material came from naive CD4+ T cells from PBMCs. As to subset: CD45RA+ positively selected. The receptors were gathered from a man between 18 and 29 years old in good health. Some clones in this sample may be carry-over from other donors' samples.

The chain joins TRBV11-3 to TRBJ2-3; possible D gene TRBD1, 7 bases. The CDR3 has 15 amino acids. The germline V gene has CDR1 SGHNT and CDR2 YENEEA. Trimming took 5 bases from V and 1 from J, leaving 13 bases between them. CDR3 sequence: CASSPGGWGTDTQYF. The CDR3 DNA is TGTGCCAGCAGCCCAGGGGGGTGGGGCACAGATACGCAGTATTTT. The variable domain in full, completed from reference TRBV11-3 and TRBJ2-3, reads EAGVVQSPRYKIIEKKQPVAFWCNPISGHNTLYWYLQNLGQGPELLIRYENEEAVDDSQLPKDRFSAERLKGVDSTLKIQPAELGDSAVYLCASSPGGWGTDTQYFGPGTRLTVL.

V is TRBV29-1 and J is TRBJ2-1; maybe TRBD1 (6 bases). The CDR3 loop spans 11 amino acids. Trimming took off 7 bases at V and 7 bases at J, with 11 bases between the two ends. CDR1 and CDR2 from the germline V gene are SQVTM and ANQGSEA. The DNA for the CDR3 is TGCAGCGGTGAGAGGGGGAATGAGCAGTTCTTC. This codes for CSGERGNEQFF.

This chain uses TRBV10-3 with TRBJ1-3; 8 bases fit TRBD1. V gave up 3 bases and J gave up 4 bases; unmatched junction bases: 5. CDR1 is ENHRY, CDR2 SYGVKD, per germline. The CDR3 length is 15 residues. CDR3 nucleotide sequence: TGTGCCATCAGTGACTCCGGACAGGGCGGAAACACCATATATTTT. Protein: CAISDSGQGGNTIYF.

V and J are TRBV19 and TRBJ2-1; D gene unclear. Germline CDR1 LNHDA, CDR2 SQIVND (reference sequence). The CDR3 is 14 amino acids. The V gene lost 3 bases and the J gene lost 5 bases, with 11 bases spanning the gap. The CDR3 sequence: CASSILNGNNEQFF. The CDR3 DNA is TGTGCCAGTAGTATCTTAAATGGGAACAATGAGCAGTTCTTC.

The CDR3 DNA reads TGCGCCAGCAGCCCGAATTGGCGGGACCGCGAAAACTATGGCTACACCTTC. Residues: CASSPNWRDRENYGYTF. V usage is TRBV5-1 and J usage is TRBJ1-2; perhaps TRBD1 as D (5 bases). V lost 4 bases to trimming and J lost 2 bases, with 21 bases between them. This CDR3 spans 17 amino acids. The germline V gene has CDR1 SGHRS and CDR2 YFSETQ.

The V call is TRBV10-3, the J call TRBJ1-5; no clear D. Germline CDR1 is ENHRY and CDR2 is SYGVKD. V lost 5 bases to trimming and J lost 1 base, with 9 bases between them. The CDR3 consists of 14 residues. As DNA, the CDR3 is TGTGCCATCAGTCCCCTAGGGAGCAATCAGCCCCAGCATTTT. It translates to CAISPLGSNQPQHF.

The chain carries TRBV5-1 and TRBJ2-3; 16 nucleotides align to TRBD2. Per germline, CDR1 SGHRS and CDR2 YFSETQ. The CDR3 runs to 17 residues. The V segment lost 4 bases and the J segment 4 bases; nucleotides outside the gene matches: 6. CDR3: CASSGTGLAGGADTQYF. The CDR3 nucleotides are TGCGCCAGCAGCGGTACGGGACTAGCGGGAGGGGCAGATACGCAGTATTTT.

The chain uses TRBV25-1 and TRBJ2-1; D unresolved. The CDR3 totals 14 residues. Trimming took off 2 bases at V and 2 bases at J, with 7 bases between the two ends. CDR1 and CDR2 from the germline V gene are MGHDK and SYGVNS. As DNA, the CDR3 is TGTGCCAGCAGTGAAACGGCCGCCTACAATGAGCAGTTCTTC. As protein: CASSETAAYNEQFF. Variable domain in full (rest from reference TRBV25-1 and TRBJ2-1): EADIYQTPRYLVIGTGKKITLECSQTMGHDKMYWYQQDPGMELHLIHYSYGVNSTEKGDLSSESTVSRIRTEHFPLTLESARPSHTSQYLCASSETAAYNEQFFGPGTRLTVL.

The V and J genes are TRBV7-9 and TRBJ2-3, with D tentatively TRBD2 (6 bases). Germline V gene lookup returns CDR1 SEHNR and CDR2 FQNEAQ (reference sequence). Trimming removed 1 base from V and 8 bases from J, with 13 bases in between. The CDR3 has 14 amino acids. DNA of the CDR3: TGTGCCAGCAGCTTAGGGACGGGAGAAGGTACGCAGTATTTT. Amino acids: CASSLGTGEGTQYF.

J is TRBJ1-5 and V is TRBV27; 9 bases align to TRBD1. CDR3 size: 14 residues. V shed 6 bases, J shed 7 bases, and the junction held 7 bases outside the gene matches. CDR1 and CDR2 (germline): MNHEY, SMNVEV (reference sequence). The CDR3 sequence is CASSPRDRAQPQHF. CDR3 DNA: TGTGCCAGCAGCCCCCGGGACAGGGCACAGCCCCAGCATTTT.

CDR3 protein: CASTAGDRGSYNEQFF. Written as DNA, the CDR3 is TGTGCCAGTACCGCGGGGGACAGGGGGTCCTACAATGAGCAGTTCTTC. The rearrangement joins TRBV19 to TRBJ2-1; 11 bases line up with TRBD1. Losses at the gene ends were 7 bases for V and 1 base for J; bases not matched to a gene: 6. CDR3 size: 16 residues. CDR1 and CDR2 from the germline V gene are LNHDA and SQIVND (reference sequence).

This clone was detected once. This chain joins TRBV5-1 and TRBJ2-7, with a tentative D call TRBD1 (6 bases). CDR1 is SGHRS, CDR2 YFSETQ, per germline. Trimming stripped 3 bases from V and 11 bases from J, with 24 bases between. There are 15 residues in the CDR3. CDR3: CASSSGTNSLRAEYF. In DNA, the CDR3 is TGCGCCAGCAGCTCCGGGACAAATTCTCTACGAGCTGAGTACTTC.

Turning to this clone: This CDR3 is also generated by other DNA sequences in the sample. The chain combines TRBV28 with TRBJ1-2; a weak D match, TRBD1 (5 bases). The ends were cut back, 3 bases at V and 1 base at J, with 9 bases in the middle. This CDR3 contains 14 residues. Germline V CDR1 and CDR2: MDHEN, SYDVKM. CDR3 loop: CASSFLGGNYGYTF. The CDR3 DNA sequence: TGTGCCAGCAGTTTCCTGGGGGGTAACTATGGCTACACCTTC.

The chain couples TRBV10-3 to TRBJ1-5, with D perhaps TRBD1 (5 bases). The CDR3 covers 12 residues. Germline values: CDR1 ENHRY, CDR2 SYGVKD. V gave up 10 bases and J gave up 4 bases, with 11 bases separating them. The CDR3 is CATRQPNQPQHF. The DNA of the CDR3 is TGTGCCACTCGACAGCCTAATCAGCCCCAGCATTTT.

This chain links TRBV19 with TRBJ1-3; TRBD1 matches at 10 bases. This CDR3 has 15 amino acids. Germline-derived CDR1 and CDR2 are LNHDA and SQIVND (reference sequence). V gave up 6 bases and J gave up 2 bases; unmatched junction bases: 4. The CDR3 loop is CASSYDRGPGNTIYF. CDR3 in DNA: TGTGCCAGTAGCTACGACAGGGGGCCTGGAAACACCATATATTTT. Combining the CDR3 with reference TRBV19 and TRBJ1-3 gives the whole variable domain DGGITQSPKYLFRKEGQNVTLSCEQNLNHDAMYWYRQDPGQGLRLIYYSQIVNDFQKGDIAEGYSVSREKKESFPLTVTSAQKNPTAFYLCASSYDRGPGNTIYFGEGSWLTVV.

Regarding this clone: The same CDR3 can be traced to other DNA sequences in this sample. The V call is TRBV10-3, the J call TRBJ1-3; D is unclear. This CDR3 comprises 11 residues. V was trimmed by 6 bases and J by 4 bases, leaving 4 bases between them. Germline CDR1 ENHRY, CDR2 SYGVKD. CDR3 bases: TGTGCCATCAGCTCCGGAAACACCATATATTTT. This gives the protein CAISSGNTIYF.

The chain links TRBV5-8 to TRBJ2-5, with 16 bases matching TRBD2. CDR3 length equals 16 residues. CDR1 and CDR2 from the germline V gene are SGHTS and YDEGEE. Trimming cost V 4 bases and J 3 bases; bases outside gene matches: 3. The CDR3 DNA is TGTGCCAGCAGCGTTGGGACTAGCGGGAGGGAAGAGACCCAGTACTTC. It is translated as CASSVGTSGREETQYF.

The V call is TRBV5-4, the J call TRBJ2-3; 8 nucleotides match TRBD2. This CDR3 has 16 residues. CDR1 is SGHNT and CDR2 is YYREEE in the germline V gene (reference sequence). The J segment lost 2 bases and the V segment lost 0 bases, leaving 5 bases of the junction unmatched. CDR3 sequence (DNA): TGTGCCAGCAGCTTGGCGGCTAGCGGGTACACAGATACGCAGTATTTT. Protein sequence: CASSLAASGYTDTQYF.

This rearrangement joins TRBV28 to TRBJ2-3, with a weak D call TRBD1 (5 bases). The CDR3 contains 16 residues. V lost 5 bases and J 1 base, leaving 16 bases between the germline ends. CDR1 and CDR2 from the germline V gene are MDHEN and SYDVKM. The CDR3 nucleotides read TGTGCCAGCAGTCCCTTAGGGGCGGACCGCACAGATACGCAGTATTTT. Translation: CASSPLGADRTDTQYF.

This clone was recorded once. The chain carries TRBV5-1 and TRBJ2-3; D unclear. V lost 4 bases, J lost 0 bases, and 12 bases lay in between. This CDR3 is built from 15 residues. Germline CDR1 reads SGHRS; CDR2 reads YFSETQ. CDR3 DNA sequence: TGCGCCAGCAGCCGCGTTGTGGGAAGCACAGATACGCAGTATTTT. Protein product: CASSRVVGSTDTQYF.

The CDR3 DNA is TGTGCCAGCAGCCCAACAGGGACAGGGGTCTACGAGCAGTACTTC. The encoded protein is CASSPTGTGVYEQYF. The chain carries TRBV7-3 and TRBJ2-7, with 10 bases lining up with TRBD1. Trimming cost V 5 bases and J 3 bases; bases outside gene matches: 7. Germline V gene data show CDR1 as SGHTA and CDR2 as FQGTGA. This CDR3 contains 15 residues.

The J gene is TRBJ2-5, the V gene TRBV6-5; perhaps TRBD1 as D (5 bases). The germline CDR1 and CDR2 sequences are MNHEY and SVGAGI. Deletions cut 2 bases from V and 4 bases from J, with 17 bases between. The CDR3 totals 16 residues. The CDR3 region is CASSYRGLAGAETQYF. CDR3 DNA sequence: TGTGCCAGCAGTTACCGTGGGTTAGCTGGGGCAGAGACCCAGTACTTC.

The chain joins TRBV19 to TRBJ2-5, with 8 nucleotides matching TRBD2. This CDR3 has 15 amino acids. After removal of 3 bases from V and 3 bases from J, the junction contained 6 bases not matched to a gene. Germline V CDR1 and CDR2: LNHDA, SQIVND (reference sequence). The CDR3 reads CASSISGKVEETQYF. The CDR3 coding sequence is TGTGCCAGTAGTATTAGCGGGAAAGTAGAAGAGACCCAGTACTTC.

The chain is built from TRBV2 and TRBJ1-1; D is undetermined. V was pared by 4 bases and J by 2 bases, with 8 bases between. The CDR3 sequence is 13 residues long. Germline V gives CDR1 SNHLY, CDR2 FYNNEI. The CDR3 DNA reads as TGTGCCAGCAGTGCTTCCTTTAACACTGAAGCTTTCTTT. Translating gives CASSASFNTEAFF.

The chain couples TRBV19 to TRBJ1-5; TRBD1 aligns across 9 bases. CDR3 length: 15 amino acids. Trimming took 7 bases from V and 7 from J; bases not matched to a gene: 11. CDR1 LNHDA and CDR2 SQIVND come from the germline V gene (reference sequence). This CDR3 reads CASTVPGQGVQPQHF. The CDR3 region has the DNA TGTGCCAGTACGGTCCCGGGACAGGGCGTCCAGCCCCAGCATTTT.

In DNA, the CDR3 is TGCGCCAGCAGCTCGCCACCAGGGCAAACTAATGAAAAACTGTTTTTT. This sequence encodes CASSSPPGQTNEKLFF. The rearrangement joins TRBV5-1 to TRBJ1-4, with a tentative D call TRBD1 (5 bases). From germline, CDR1 is SGHRS and CDR2 YFSETQ. The V and J ends lost 3 bases and 1 base respectively, with 13 bases between them. This CDR3 has 16 amino acids.

Concerning this clone: Additional DNA sequences in this sample encode the identical CDR3. The V and J genes are TRBV30 and TRBJ1-5; TRBD1 matches at 8 bases. The germline V gene has CDR1 GTSNPN and CDR2 SVGIG (reference sequence). V shed 3 bases and J 4 bases; nucleotides not matched to a gene: 2. The CDR3 is 13 residues long. CDR3 sequence: CAWSGTGNQPQHF. CDR3 bases: TGTGCCTGGAGCGGGACAGGTAATCAGCCCCAGCATTTT.